This TCR beta chain was recorded in a study of shared clonotypes between healthy human individuals. Produced via immunoSEQ multiplex PCR; TCRdb's table is partial and in-frame only. The sample lists some 2,100,000 clones, roughly 95% occurring once. This clone is a singleton in its sample. J was trimmed by 5 bases and V by 0 bases; bases with no gene match: 6. Germline V gene lookup returns CDR1 SGHDT and CDR2 YYEEEE. This CDR3 has 15 residues. The sample was naive CD4+ T cells sorted from blood. This sample's subset: CD45RA+ positively selected. The clonotype comes from a man between 18 and 35 years old in good health. This chain connects TRBV5-6 to TRBJ1-1; TRBD1 agrees at 8 bases. Here the CDR3 reads CASSLVDRGLTEAFF. CDR3 in DNA: TGTGCCAGCAGCTTGGTAGACAGGGGATTGACTGAAGCTTTCTTT.